This T cell receptor (beta chain) was found in a study of T cell changes during pregnancy in multiple sclerosis (dated by TCRdb to about 2019). Regarding the complete study: The study looked at changes in the T cell repertoire across pregnancy in women with multiple sclerosis.

Note on this clone: The antigen it binds to is not known. Base quality data are lacking; no much larger clone is found one base away.

V is trimmed back by 7 bases and J by 4 bases, and the junction contains 4 bases that no gene match accounts for. The CDR3 measures 11 amino acids from cysteine to phenylalanine. Only the CDR3 DNA is retained, 33 bases long and in frame from the first base. In the germline V gene (reference sequence), CDR1 corresponds to DFQATT and CDR2 to SNEGSKA. To prepare the library, the immunoSEQ multiplex PCR assay was applied. Here the immuneACCESS table is served through TCRdb, limited to in-frame sequences with V and J called. Missing clones are a known gap in these copies; in checked studies unresolved V genes cover under half, and the rest lacks a known reason. This sample holds 57,000 or so clones; roughly 91% were observed only once. The top ten clonotypes cover 1.3% of the sample.

The clonotype comes from a female donor with multiple sclerosis, enrolled in a pregnancy study. Sequences were derived from peripheral blood, sampled in the second trimester of pregnancy. The rearranged segments are TRBV20-1 and TRBJ2-7; 7 nucleotides in the junction match TRBD1. The DNA is TGCAGTGGCCTGGACAGGTACGAGCAGTACTTC. This is translated as CSGLDRYEQYF.